This T cell receptor (beta chain) was captured by sequencing in a study of OX40 agonist ivuxolimab in advanced cancers. The table came from immunoSEQ multiplex PCR; TCRdb's copy has only in-frame clones and leaves some out. The sample includes roughly 90,000 clones, 94% of them seen just once. The junction had 9 bases not matched to a gene; V was cut back by 8 bases and J by 4 bases. The CDR3 length is 15 residues. Germline assignment: CDR1 MNHEY and CDR2 SVGAGI. V usage is TRBV6-5 and J usage is TRBJ2-1; 9 nucleotides line up with TRBD2. The origin of this receptor is an adult with an advanced solid tumor such as melanoma, head and neck, liver or kidney cancer. The sequencing here drew on CD4+ or CD8+ T cells sorted from blood, taken in a trial of the OX40 agonist ivuxolimab. CDR3 region: CASARSGGPYNEQFF. The CDR3 coding sequence is TGTGCCAGCGCCCGCAGCGGGGGGCCTTACAATGAGCAGTTCTTC.